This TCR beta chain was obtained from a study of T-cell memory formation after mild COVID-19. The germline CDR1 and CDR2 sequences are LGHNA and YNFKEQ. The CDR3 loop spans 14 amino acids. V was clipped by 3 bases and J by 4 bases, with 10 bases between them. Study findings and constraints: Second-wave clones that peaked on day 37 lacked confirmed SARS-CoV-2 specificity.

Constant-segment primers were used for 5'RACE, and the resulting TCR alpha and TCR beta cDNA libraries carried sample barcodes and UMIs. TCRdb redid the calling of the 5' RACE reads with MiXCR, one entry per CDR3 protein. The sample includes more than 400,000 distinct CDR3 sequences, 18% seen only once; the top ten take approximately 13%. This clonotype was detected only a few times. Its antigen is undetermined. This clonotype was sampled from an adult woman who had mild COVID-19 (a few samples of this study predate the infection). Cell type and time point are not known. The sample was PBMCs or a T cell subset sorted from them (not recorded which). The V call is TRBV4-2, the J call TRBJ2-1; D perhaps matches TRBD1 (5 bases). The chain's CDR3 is CASSQVDRYNEQFF. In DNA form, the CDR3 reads TGTGCCAGCAGCCAGGTAGACAGATACAATGAGCAGTTCTTC.